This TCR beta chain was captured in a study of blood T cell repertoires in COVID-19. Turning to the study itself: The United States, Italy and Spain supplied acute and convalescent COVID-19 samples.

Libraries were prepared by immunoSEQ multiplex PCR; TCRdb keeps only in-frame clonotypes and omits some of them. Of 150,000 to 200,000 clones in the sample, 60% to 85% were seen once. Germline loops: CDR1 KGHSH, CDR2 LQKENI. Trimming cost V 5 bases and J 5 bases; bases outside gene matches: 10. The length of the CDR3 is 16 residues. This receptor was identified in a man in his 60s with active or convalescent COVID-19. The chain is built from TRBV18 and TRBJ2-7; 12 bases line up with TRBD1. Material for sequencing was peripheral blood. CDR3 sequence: CASSDYPGQGANEQYF. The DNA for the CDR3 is TGTGCCAGCTCAGACTACCCGGGACAGGGGGCAAACGAGCAGTACTTC.